This paragraph covers one TCR beta chain sequence. This sample was included in a study of blood T cell repertoires in COVID-19. Study-level information: T cells, B-cell-depleted T cells, or PBMCs supplied cDNA or gDNA.

Assay used: immunoSEQ multiplex PCR; TCRdb lists only in-frame clones, some missing. The sample consists of about 83,000 clones, around 80% of them appearing once. From germline, CDR1 is KGHSH and CDR2 LQKENI. Unmatched junction bases numbered 9, after V lost 3 bases and J lost 9 bases. The CDR3 length is 15 residues. Sequencing was performed on peripheral blood. V usage is TRBV18 and J usage is TRBJ1-4, with 8 bases identical to TRBD1. The TCR comes from a woman aged 80 or over with acute or convalescent COVID-19. The CDR3 is CASSPLQGEEKKLFF. The CDR3 DNA reads TGTGCCAGCTCACCTTTACAGGGGGAAGAGAAAAAACTGTTTTTT.